This TCR beta chain was identified in a study of blood T cell repertoires in COVID-19. Per the authors' pipeline: Estimated nucleated cell counts came from reference gene primer amplification. Here immunoSEQ multiplex PCR was the method, and the copy in TCRdb shows in-frame clones only, minus some. V and J calls and clone size come straight from that table; D and trimming were deduced from the DNA. Of roughly 400,000 clones in the sample, about nine tenths are singletons; the top ten hold around 0.94%. Enrollees, roughly 18 to 89 years old, lived in approximately 25 US areas. Participants' own reports of clinical history determined their cohort assignment. Material: PBMCs or T cells enriched from blood (not recorded which). This TCR was recovered from a woman between 40 and 50 years old who had been exposed to COVID-19.

CDR3 bases: TGTGCCAGCAGTTACTTCATACCGGGACAGGGGGAGACCCAGTACTTC. This encodes CASSYFIPGQGETQYF. The V gene is TRBV6-5, the J gene TRBJ2-5; 10 bases align to TRBD1. Trimming removed 1 base from V and 5 bases from J; junction bases left unmatched: 7. The CDR3 has 16 residues. The germline gives CDR1 MNHEY, CDR2 SVGAGI.